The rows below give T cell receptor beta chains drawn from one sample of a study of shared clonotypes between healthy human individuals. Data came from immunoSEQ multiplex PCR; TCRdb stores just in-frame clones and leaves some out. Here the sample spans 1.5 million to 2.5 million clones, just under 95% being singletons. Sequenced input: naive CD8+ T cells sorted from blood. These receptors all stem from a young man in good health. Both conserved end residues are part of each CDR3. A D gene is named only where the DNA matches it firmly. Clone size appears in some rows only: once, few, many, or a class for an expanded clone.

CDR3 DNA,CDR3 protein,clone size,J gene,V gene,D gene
TGTGCCAGTAGTATAGATCAGGAAGAAAAACTGTTTTTT,CASSIDQEEKLFF,.,TRBJ1-4,TRBV19,.
TGCGCCAGCAGTCCGCGGACTAGCGGGAGTCTCTCCTACGAGCAGTACTTC,CASSPRTSGSLSYEQYF,.,TRBJ2-7,TRBV5-1,TRBD2
TGCAGCGTTGCCCCCTTTGAGGGCTACACCTTC,CSVAPFEGYTF,once,TRBJ1-2,TRBV29-1,.
TGCGCCAGCAGCCAAGAACTTGACCTGGCGGGAGCTTTCTTT,CASSQELDLAGAFF,.,TRBJ1-1,TRBV4-1,.
TGTGCCAGCAGTTATGAGGGACCCCAGCATTTT,CASSYEGPQHF,.,TRBJ1-5,TRBV6-5,.
TGTGCCAGCAGCGTAGAGACCCCTACCACAGATACGCAGTATTTT,CASSVETPTTDTQYF,.,TRBJ2-3,TRBV9,.
TGTGCCAGCAGCCCCGACGGAGGAGCGGGAGGGGCCGAGACCCAGTACTTC,CASSPDGGAGGAETQYF,.,TRBJ2-5,TRBV5-4,TRBD2
TGTGCCAGCAGTACTGGGACTAGCGGGAGCTACGAGCAGTACTTC,CASSTGTSGSYEQYF,.,TRBJ2-7,TRBV6-5,TRBD2
TGTGCCTGGAGTGGGGAGTACTCCTACAATGAGCAGTTCTTC,CAWSGEYSYNEQFF,.,TRBJ2-1,TRBV30,.
TGTGCCAGTAGTATAGTCATGTCCGGGAATTTGGGCGAGCAGTACTTC,CASSIVMSGNLGEQYF,.,TRBJ2-7,TRBV19,.
TGCGCCAGCAGCCAAGATAGCGGGCGAACAGATACGCAGTATTTT,CASSQDSGRTDTQYF,.,TRBJ2-3,TRBV4-3,TRBD2
TGTGCCAGCAGCCCCGAGGGGAGCTCCTACGAGCAGTACTTC,CASSPEGSSYEQYF,.,TRBJ2-7,TRBV9,.
TGTGCCAGCAGCTTAGGCCCTAGGGGCAATCAGCCCCAGCATTTT,CASSLGPRGNQPQHF,.,TRBJ1-5,TRBV13,.
TGTGCCAGCAGCCCCCTCTCGGGGGAACTCCAAGAGACCCAGTACTTC,CASSPLSGELQETQYF,.,TRBJ2-5,TRBV13,.
TGTGCCAGCAGCTTAGCACCGGAGGGTCAAGAGACCCAGTACTTC,CASSLAPEGQETQYF,.,TRBJ2-5,TRBV7-2,.
TGTGCCAGCAGCTTAGGTGGAGGCTATGGGCTCGAGCAGTACTTC,CASSLGGGYGLEQYF,once,TRBJ2-7,TRBV11-2,.
TGTGCCAGTAGTATAGACGAGGAGTCTGGAAACACCATATATTTT,CASSIDEESGNTIYF,.,TRBJ1-3,TRBV19,.
TGCGCCAGCAGCCAAGTAGGAGGGGGCAAACAGCCCCAGCATTTT,CASSQVGGGKQPQHF,.,TRBJ1-5,TRBV4-1,TRBD1
TGTGCCAGCAGTGAATTGGACTTCTCTGGGGCCAACGTCCTGACTTTC,CASSELDFSGANVLTF,.,TRBJ2-6,TRBV6-1,.
TGTGCCAGCAGTTCCCACCTGACAGGGGAGGGGATCTACGAGCAGTACTTC,CASSSHLTGEGIYEQYF,once,TRBJ2-7,TRBV28,.
TGTGCCAGCAGCGAGGGGGGGAAAAATGAAAAACTGTTTTTT,CASSEGGKNEKLFF,.,TRBJ1-4,TRBV9,.
TGTGCCAGCAGTGAACTAGGGGAACCGGACGAGCAGTACTTC,CASSELGEPDEQYF,.,TRBJ2-7,TRBV2,.
TGTGCCAGCAGTTACCCGAGGGACAGACCTTACAATGAGCAGTTCTTC,CASSYPRDRPYNEQFF,.,TRBJ2-1,TRBV6-6,TRBD1
TGCGCCAGCAGCCAAGTGGGGGGGAGCTCCTATAATTCACCCCTCCACTTT,CASSQVGGSSYNSPLHF,.,TRBJ1-6,TRBV4-3,.
TGTGCCAGCAGCGTAGGACCGACCTACGAGCAGTACTTC,CASSVGPTYEQYF,.,TRBJ2-7,TRBV9,.
TGTGCCAGCAGTTTCACGGGTGAAGCTTTCTTT,CASSFTGEAFF,.,TRBJ1-1,TRBV28,.
TGTGCCAGTAGTATAGGAGGGAATAATGAGCAGTTCTTC,CASSIGGNNEQFF,.,TRBJ2-1,TRBV19,.
TGCGCCAGCAGCTTGGAAGGGGACATATTTTACGAGCAGTACTTC,CASSLEGDIFYEQYF,.,TRBJ2-7,TRBV5-1,.
TGTGCCATCAGTGAGTTAGCGGGAGGCACTAGCACAGATACGCAGTATTTT,CAISELAGGTSTDTQYF,.,TRBJ2-3,TRBV10-3,TRBD2
TGTGCCAGCAGTGGAGACAGGGAGGGCGATGGCTACACCTTC,CASSGDREGDGYTF,.,TRBJ1-2,TRBV2,TRBD1